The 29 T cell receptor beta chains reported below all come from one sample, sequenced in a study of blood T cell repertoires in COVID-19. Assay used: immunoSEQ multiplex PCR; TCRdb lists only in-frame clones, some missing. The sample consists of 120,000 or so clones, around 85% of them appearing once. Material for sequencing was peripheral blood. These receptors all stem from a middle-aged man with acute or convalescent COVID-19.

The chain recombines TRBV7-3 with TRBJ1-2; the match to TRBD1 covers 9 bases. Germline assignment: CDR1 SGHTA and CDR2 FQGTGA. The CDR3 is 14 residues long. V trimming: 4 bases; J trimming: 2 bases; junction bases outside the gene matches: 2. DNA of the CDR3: TGTGCCAGCAGCTACGACAGGGGGAACTATGGCTACACCTTC. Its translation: CASSYDRGNYGYTF.

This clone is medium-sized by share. CDR3 protein: CASSIRRGENTGELFF. The CDR3 DNA reads as TGTGCCAGTAGTATCCGGCGGGGGGAAAACACCGGGGAGCTGTTTTTT. V usage is TRBV19 and J usage is TRBJ2-2, with 8 positions matching TRBD2. J gave up 2 bases and V 3 bases, and 5 bases lay outside the gene matches. The V gene's germline CDR1 is LNHDA and CDR2 SQIVND (reference sequence). The CDR3 covers 16 residues. Using reference TRBV19 and TRBJ2-2 for the parts outside the CDR3, the full variable domain is DGGITQSPKYLFRKEGQNVTLSCEQNLNHDAMYWYRQDPGQGLRLIYYSQIVNDFQKGDIAEGYSVSREKKESFPLTVTSAQKNPTAFYLCASSIRRGENTGELFFGEGSRLTVL.

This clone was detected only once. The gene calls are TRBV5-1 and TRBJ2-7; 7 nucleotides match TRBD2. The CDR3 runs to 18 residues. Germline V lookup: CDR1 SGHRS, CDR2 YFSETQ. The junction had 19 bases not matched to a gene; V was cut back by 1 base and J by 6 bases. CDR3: CASSLMVASGAGLGEQYF. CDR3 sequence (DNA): TGCGCCAGCAGCTTGATGGTGGCTAGCGGAGCTGGATTGGGCGAGCAGTACTTC.

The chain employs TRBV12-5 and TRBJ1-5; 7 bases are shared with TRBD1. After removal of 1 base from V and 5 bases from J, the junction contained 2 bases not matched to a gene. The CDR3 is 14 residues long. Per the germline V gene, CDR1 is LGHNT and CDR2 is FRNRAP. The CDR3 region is CASGLGQGYQPQHF. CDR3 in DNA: TGTGCTAGTGGTTTGGGACAGGGATATCAGCCCCAGCATTTT.

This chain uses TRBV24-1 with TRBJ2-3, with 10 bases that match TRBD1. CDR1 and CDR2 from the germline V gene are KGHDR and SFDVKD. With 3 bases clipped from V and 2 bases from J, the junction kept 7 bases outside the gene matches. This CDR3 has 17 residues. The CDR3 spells CATSDPAGTGVTDTQYF. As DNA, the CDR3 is TGTGCCACCAGTGATCCCGCCGGGACAGGGGTCACAGATACGCAGTATTTT.

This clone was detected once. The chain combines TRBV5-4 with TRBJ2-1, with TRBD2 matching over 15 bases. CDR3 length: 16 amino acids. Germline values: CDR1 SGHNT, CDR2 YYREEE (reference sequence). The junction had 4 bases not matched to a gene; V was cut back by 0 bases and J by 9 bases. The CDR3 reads CASSLAGTSGRREQFF. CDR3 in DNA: TGTGCCAGCAGCTTGGCCGGGACTAGCGGGAGGCGTGAGCAGTTCTTC.

The CDR3 loop reads CSVSDFSTYEQYF. CDR3 nucleotide sequence: TGCAGCGTCTCTGACTTTTCCACCTACGAGCAGTACTTC. The rearrangement joins TRBV29-1 to TRBJ2-7; D is uncertain. The germline V gene encodes CDR1 SQVTM and CDR2 ANQGSEA. The CDR3 loop spans 13 amino acids. Trimming stripped 6 bases from V and 2 bases from J, with 14 bases between.

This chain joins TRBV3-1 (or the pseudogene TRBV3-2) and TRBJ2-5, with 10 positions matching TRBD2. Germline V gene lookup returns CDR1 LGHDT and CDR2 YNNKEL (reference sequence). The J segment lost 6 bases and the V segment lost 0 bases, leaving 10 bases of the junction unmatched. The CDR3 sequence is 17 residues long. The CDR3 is CASSQDQSGRARKTQYF. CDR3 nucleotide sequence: TGTGCCAGCAGCCAAGACCAGAGCGGGAGGGCGCGAAAGACCCAGTACTTC.

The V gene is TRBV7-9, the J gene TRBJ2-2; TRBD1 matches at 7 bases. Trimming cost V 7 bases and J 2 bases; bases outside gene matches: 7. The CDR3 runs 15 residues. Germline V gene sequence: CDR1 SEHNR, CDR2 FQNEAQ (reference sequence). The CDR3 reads CASTPNRGNTGELFF. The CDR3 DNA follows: TGTGCCAGCACTCCAAACAGGGGCAACACCGGGGAGCTGTTTTTT.

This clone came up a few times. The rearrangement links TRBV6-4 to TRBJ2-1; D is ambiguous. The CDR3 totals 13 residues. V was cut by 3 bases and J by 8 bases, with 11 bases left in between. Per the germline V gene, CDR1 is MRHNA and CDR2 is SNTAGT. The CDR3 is CASSEGGAHEQFF. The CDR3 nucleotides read TGTGCCAGCAGTGAAGGCGGAGCACATGAGCAGTTCTTC.

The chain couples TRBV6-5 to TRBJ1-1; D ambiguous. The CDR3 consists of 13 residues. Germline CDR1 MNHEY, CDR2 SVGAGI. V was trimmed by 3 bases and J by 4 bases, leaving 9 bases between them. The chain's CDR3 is CASSYSGFTEAFF. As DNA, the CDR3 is TGTGCCAGCAGTTATTCGGGGTTCACTGAAGCTTTCTTT.

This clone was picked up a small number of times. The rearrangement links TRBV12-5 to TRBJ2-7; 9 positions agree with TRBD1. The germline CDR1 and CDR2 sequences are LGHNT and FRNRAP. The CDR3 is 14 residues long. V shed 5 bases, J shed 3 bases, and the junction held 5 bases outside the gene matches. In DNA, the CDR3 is TGTGCTAGTGGTCTGACAGGGGGAGGCTACGAGCAGTACTTC. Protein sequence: CASGLTGGGYEQYF.

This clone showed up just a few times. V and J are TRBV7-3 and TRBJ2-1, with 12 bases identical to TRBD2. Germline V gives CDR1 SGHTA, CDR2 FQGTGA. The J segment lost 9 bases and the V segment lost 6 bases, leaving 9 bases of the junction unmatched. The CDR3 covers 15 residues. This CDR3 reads CASRSLAGGIGEQFF. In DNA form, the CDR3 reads TGTGCCAGCAGGTCCCTAGCGGGGGGGATCGGTGAGCAGTTCTTC.

The CDR3 sequence is CASSLAEGAYNSPLHF. CDR3 DNA: TGCGCCAGCAGCTTGGCCGAGGGGGCGTATAATTCACCCCTCCACTTT. The chain employs TRBV5-1 and TRBJ1-6; TRBD1 matches at 7 bases. The CDR3 has 16 amino acids. V lost 0 bases to trimming and J lost 4 bases; unmatched junction nucleotides: 4. In germline, CDR1 is SGHRS, CDR2 YFSETQ.

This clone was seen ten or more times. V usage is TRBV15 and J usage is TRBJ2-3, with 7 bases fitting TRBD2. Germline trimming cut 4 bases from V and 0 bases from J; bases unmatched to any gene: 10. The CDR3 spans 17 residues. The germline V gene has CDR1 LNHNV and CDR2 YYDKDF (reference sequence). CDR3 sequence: CATSILASGKSTDTQYF. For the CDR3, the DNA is TGTGCCACCAGCATATTAGCTAGCGGTAAGAGCACAGATACGCAGTATTTT.

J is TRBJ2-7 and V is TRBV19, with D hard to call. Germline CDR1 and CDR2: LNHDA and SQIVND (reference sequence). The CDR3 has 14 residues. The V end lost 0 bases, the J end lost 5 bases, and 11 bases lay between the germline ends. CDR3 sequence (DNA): TGTGCCAGTAGTATAGATCGAGGTTGCGACGAGCAGTACTTC. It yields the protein CASSIDRGCDEQYF.

The chain's CDR3 is CASSLTVYEQYF. The CDR3, as DNA: TGTGCCAGCAGCTTAACAGTCTACGAGCAGTACTTC. The gene calls are TRBV5-6 and TRBJ2-7, with D uncertain. Germline CDR1 and CDR2: SGHDT and YYEEEE. With 2 bases removed from V and 3 bases from J, the gap between germline ends came to 6 bases. The CDR3 extends over 12 amino acids. The variable domain in full, completed from reference TRBV5-6 and TRBJ2-7, reads DAGVTQSPTHLIKTRGQQVTLRCSPKSGHDTVSWYQQALGQGPQFIFQYYEEEERQRGNFPDRFSGHQFPNYSSELNVNALLLGDSALYLCASSLTVYEQYFGPGTRLTVT.

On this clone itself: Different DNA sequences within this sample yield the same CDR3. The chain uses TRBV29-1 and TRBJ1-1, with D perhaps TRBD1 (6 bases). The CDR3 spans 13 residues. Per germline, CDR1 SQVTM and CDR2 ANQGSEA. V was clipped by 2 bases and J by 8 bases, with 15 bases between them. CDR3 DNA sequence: TGCAGCGTTGAATCGGGCAGGGGAACGGAAGCTTTCTTT. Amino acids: CSVESGRGTEAFF. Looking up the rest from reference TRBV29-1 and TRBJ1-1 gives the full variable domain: SAVISQKPSRDICQRGTSLTIQCQVDSQVTMMFWYRQQPGQSLTLIATANQGSEATYESGFVIDKFPISRPNLTFSTLTVSNMSPEDSSIYLCSVESGRGTEAFFGQGTRLTVV.

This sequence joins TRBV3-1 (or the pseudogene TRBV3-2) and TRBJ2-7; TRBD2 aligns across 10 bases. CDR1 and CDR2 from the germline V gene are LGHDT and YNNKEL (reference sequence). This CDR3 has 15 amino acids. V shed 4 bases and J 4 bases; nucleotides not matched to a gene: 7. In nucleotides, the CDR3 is TGTGCCAGCAGCCTTTGGGCTAGCGGGGGATACGAGCAGTACTTC. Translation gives CASSLWASGGYEQYF.

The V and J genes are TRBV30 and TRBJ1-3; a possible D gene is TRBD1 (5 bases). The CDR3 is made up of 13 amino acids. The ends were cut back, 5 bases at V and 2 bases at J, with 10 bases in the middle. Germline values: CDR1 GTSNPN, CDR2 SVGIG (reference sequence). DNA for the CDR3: TGTGCCTGGGCCCGGGGGGCTGGAAACACCATATATTTT. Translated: CAWARGAGNTIYF.

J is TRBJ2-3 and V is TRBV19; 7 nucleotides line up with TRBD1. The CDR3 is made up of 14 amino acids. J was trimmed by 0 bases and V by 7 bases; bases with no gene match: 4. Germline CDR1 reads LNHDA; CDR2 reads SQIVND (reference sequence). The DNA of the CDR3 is TGTGCCAGTAATGAGGGACAGAGCACAGATACGCAGTATTTT. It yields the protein CASNEGQSTDTQYF. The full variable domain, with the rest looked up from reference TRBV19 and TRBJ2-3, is DGGITQSPKYLFRKEGQNVTLSCEQNLNHDAMYWYRQDPGQGLRLIYYSQIVNDFQKGDIAEGYSVSREKKESFPLTVTSAQKNPTAFYLCASNEGQSTDTQYFGPGTRLTVL.

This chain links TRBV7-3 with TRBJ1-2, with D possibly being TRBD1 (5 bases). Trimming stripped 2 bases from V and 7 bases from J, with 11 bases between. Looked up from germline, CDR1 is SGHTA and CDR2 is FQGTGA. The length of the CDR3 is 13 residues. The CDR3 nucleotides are TGTGCCAGCAGCTTAGCATCCGGGGGTGGCTACACCTTC. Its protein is CASSLASGGGYTF.

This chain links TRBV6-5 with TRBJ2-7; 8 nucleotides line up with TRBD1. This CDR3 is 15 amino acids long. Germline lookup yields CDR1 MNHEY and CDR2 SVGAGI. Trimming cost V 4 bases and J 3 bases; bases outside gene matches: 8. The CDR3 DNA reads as TGTGCCAGCAGTTTCCACGGGACAGGTTACTACGAGCAGTACTTC. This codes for CASSFHGTGYYEQYF.

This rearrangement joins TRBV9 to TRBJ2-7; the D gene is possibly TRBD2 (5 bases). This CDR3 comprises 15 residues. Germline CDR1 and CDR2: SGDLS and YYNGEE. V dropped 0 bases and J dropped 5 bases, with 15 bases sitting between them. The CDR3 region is CASSVVGLAGNEQYF. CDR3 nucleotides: TGTGCCAGCAGCGTAGTAGGGCTAGCAGGCAACGAGCAGTACTTC.

CDR3 sequence reads: CASSQSFNRGSGNTIYF. CDR3 sequence (DNA): TGTGCCAGCAGCCAATCGTTCAATCGCGGCTCTGGAAACACCATATATTTT. The chain carries TRBV16 and TRBJ1-3; D is unresolved. In germline, CDR1 is KGHSY, CDR2 FQNENV. The CDR3 sequence is 17 residues long. V lost 0 bases, J lost 0 bases, and 12 bases lay in between.

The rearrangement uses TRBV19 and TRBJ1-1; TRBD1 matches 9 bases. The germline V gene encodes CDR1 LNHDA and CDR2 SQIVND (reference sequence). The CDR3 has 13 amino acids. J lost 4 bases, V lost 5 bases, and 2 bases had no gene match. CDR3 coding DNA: TGTGCCAGTAGTCGGGACAGGGTCACTGAAGCTTTCTTT. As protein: CASSRDRVTEAFF.

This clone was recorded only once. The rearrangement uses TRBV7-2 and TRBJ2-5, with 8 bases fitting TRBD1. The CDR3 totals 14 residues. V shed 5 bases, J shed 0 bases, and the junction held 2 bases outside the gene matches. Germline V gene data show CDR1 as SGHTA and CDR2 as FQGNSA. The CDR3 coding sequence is TGTGCCAGCAGCCGGGACAGGTACCAAGAGACCCAGTACTTC. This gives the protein CASSRDRYQETQYF.

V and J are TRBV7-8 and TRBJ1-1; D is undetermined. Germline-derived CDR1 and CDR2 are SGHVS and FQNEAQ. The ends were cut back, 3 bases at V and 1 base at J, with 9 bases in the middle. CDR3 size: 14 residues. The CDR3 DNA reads TGTGCCAGCAGCTTCCAGGCTCAGAACACTGAAGCTTTCTTT. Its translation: CASSFQAQNTEAFF.

The CDR3, as DNA: TGTGCCAGTAGTAAGAGCGGGATCGGCTCCTACAATGAGCAGTTCTTC. Residues: CASSKSGIGSYNEQFF. The chain links TRBV19 to TRBJ2-1; 7 bases fit TRBD2. Per the germline V gene, CDR1 is LNHDA and CDR2 is SQIVND (reference sequence). J gave up 0 bases and V 4 bases, and 6 bases lay outside the gene matches. The CDR3 is 16 amino acids.